This T cell receptor (beta chain) was sequenced during a study of radiotherapy plus CTLA-4 blockade in lung cancer. Focal radiation plus CTLA-4 blockade with ipilimumab was given to patients with chemo-refractory metastatic non-small-cell lung cancer. This clone was seen more than once but under ten times. The table came from immunoSEQ multiplex PCR; TCRdb's copy has only in-frame clones and leaves some out. Here the sample spans around 100,000 clones, about 70% being singletons. The CDR3 covers 14 residues. Germline lookup yields CDR1 MNHNY and CDR2 SVGAGI (reference sequence). V gave up 6 bases and J gave up 9 bases; unmatched junction bases: 11.

The J gene is TRBJ2-1, the V gene TRBV6-6; 7 positions agree with TRBD1. Sample: peripheral blood, taken from a patient treated with radiotherapy plus ipilimumab. This clonotype was obtained from a human donor with non-small cell lung cancer who had a partial response to radiotherapy plus ipilimumab. Some clones in this sample may be carry-over from other donors' samples. CDR3 amino acids: CASSDRVVIGEQFF. DNA for the CDR3: TGTGCCAGCAGCGACAGGGTGGTTATCGGTGAGCAGTTCTTC.